Described below is a single T cell receptor (beta chain) sequence and its context. Its target antigen remains unknown. No much larger clonotype is one base removed from it; base qualities were not supplied. These data originate in a study of CD4 T cells in relation to SARS-CoV-2 and coronaviruses (dated by TCRdb to about 2021). Looking at the study overall: Across all 12 patients in the full convalescent cohort, ages ranged from roughly 21 to 75 years, with a median of 38. For other donors in the study, expansion assays were sequenced with a different, Illumina-based TCR-beta assay. Among the approximately twelve convalescent patients, 8 males and 4 females were included, and two of the subjects were Hispanic. HLA restriction was mapped for shared crossreactive spike epitopes using patient-derived lymphoblastoid cell lines. Memory CD4+ T cell crossreactivity between SARS-CoV-2 and common cold coronavirus spike proteins was assessed at the TCR clonotype level in the study. The Adaptive Biotechnologies TCR-sequencing kit was used to sequence samples from three pre-COVID donors and the naive versus memory experiments, while other data came from Illumina-based sequencing. The research as a whole found: Because the crossreactivity analysis focused on spike protein, crossreactivity against other viral proteins was not assessed. Pre-pandemic and post-infection samples were not both contributed by any donor, so tracing of the source of pre-existing responses was limited. Roughly 70% of donors had memory CD4+ clonotypes that crossrecognized SARS-CoV-2 and at least one common cold coronavirus spike. Sequencing of naive versus memory cells indicated that the assay detects memory recall responses, not primary responses primed during culture. Compared with monoreactive clones, crossreactive clones had significantly weaker SARS-CoV-2-driven expansion, a result consistent with antigenic imprinting. Small numbers of patients and of tested TCRs limited the study.

Uncultured naive and memory CD4+ T cell DNA received deep-resolution immunoSEQ TCR-beta sequencing. As for how the authors treated the data: Preprocessing removed nonproductive sequences and CDR3s not starting with C, not ending with F or W, or shorter than 7 amino acids. Cultured and uncultured naive and memory CD4+ repertoires were searched for CDR3s previously identified as spike- and CEF-reactive. CDR3 homology was measured as pairwise Levenshtein distance, computed with the stringdist R package after trimming three terminal residues from each end. What TCRdb holds here is the immuneACCESS table cut down to in-frame rearrangements. Part of the clones is not present; checked against another copy, under half of the missing clones reflect an unresolved V gene, and the others are unexplained. The V and J calls and clone size are taken from that table; D and trimming were inferred from the DNA. The sample table contains 30,000 to 45,000 clones; only one count was recorded for approximately 87% of them. Clones ranked in the top ten supply roughly 9% of the sample.

To separate naive from memory CD4+ T cells, cryopreserved PBMCs first underwent CD4 enrichment and then EasySep naive CD4+ T cell enrichment. PBMCs were isolated from leukapheresis product or whole blood by Ficoll-Paque PLUS gradient centrifugation. PBMCs were either cryopreserved at -140 degrees C or used fresh in the expansion assay. The QIAamp Micro DNA Kit was used to extract genomic DNA from the CD4+ T cells. From the germline V gene, CDR1 is LGHNA and CDR2 is YSLEER. Taken from cysteine to phenylalanine, the CDR3 has 16 residues. Only the CDR3 part of the read is kept: 48 bases, read in frame from the first base. V is pruned by 4 bases and J by 0 bases, leaving 1 base of the junction without a gene match.

Sequencing was carried out using memory CD4+ T cells from PBMCs. The cell subset or site tag for this specimen amounts to: memory (non-naive) CD4+ T cells. The receptor was isolated from an adult with COVID-19. The V gene is TRBV4-3 and the J gene is TRBJ2-2; 11 bases in the junction line up with TRBD2. The encoded CDR3 is CASSLTSGANTGELFF. Here is the DNA: TGCGCCAGCAGCCTGACTAGCGGGGCGAACACCGGGGAGCTGTTTTTT.